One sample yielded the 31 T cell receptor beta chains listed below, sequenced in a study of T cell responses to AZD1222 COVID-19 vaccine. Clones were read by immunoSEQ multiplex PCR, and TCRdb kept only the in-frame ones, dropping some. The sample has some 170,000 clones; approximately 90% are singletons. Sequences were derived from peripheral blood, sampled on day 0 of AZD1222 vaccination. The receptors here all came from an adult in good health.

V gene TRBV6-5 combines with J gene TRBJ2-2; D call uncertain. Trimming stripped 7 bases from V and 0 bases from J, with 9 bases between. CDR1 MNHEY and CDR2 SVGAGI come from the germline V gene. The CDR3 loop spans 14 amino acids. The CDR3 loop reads CASTVSTNTGELFF. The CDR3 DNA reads TGTGCCAGCACGGTCAGCACGAACACCGGGGAGCTGTTTTTT.

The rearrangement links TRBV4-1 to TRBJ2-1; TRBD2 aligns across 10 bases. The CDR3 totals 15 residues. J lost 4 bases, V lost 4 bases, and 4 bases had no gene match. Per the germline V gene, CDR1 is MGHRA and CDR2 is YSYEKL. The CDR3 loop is CASSLTSGVYNEQFF. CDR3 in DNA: TGCGCCAGCAGCCTTACTAGCGGGGTTTACAATGAGCAGTTCTTC.

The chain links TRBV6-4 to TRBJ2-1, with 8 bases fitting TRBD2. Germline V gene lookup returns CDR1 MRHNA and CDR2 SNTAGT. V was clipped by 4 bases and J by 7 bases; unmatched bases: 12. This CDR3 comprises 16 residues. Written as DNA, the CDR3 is TGTGCCAGCAGTGGACAAGCGGGAGTGGGGGGGAATGAGCAGTTCTTC. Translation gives CASSGQAGVGGNEQFF.

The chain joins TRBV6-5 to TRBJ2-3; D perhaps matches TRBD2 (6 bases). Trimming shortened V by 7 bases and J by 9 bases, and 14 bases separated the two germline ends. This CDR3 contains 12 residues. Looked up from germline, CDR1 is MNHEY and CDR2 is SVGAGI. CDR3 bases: TGTGCCAGCACTCAGACTAGGCGGACGCAGTATTTT. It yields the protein CASTQTRRTQYF.

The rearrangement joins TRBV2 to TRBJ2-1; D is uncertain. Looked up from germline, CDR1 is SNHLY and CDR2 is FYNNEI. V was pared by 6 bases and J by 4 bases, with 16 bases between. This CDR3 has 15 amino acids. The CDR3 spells CASRPTQVLYNEQFF. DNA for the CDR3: TGTGCCAGCAGGCCCACTCAGGTCCTATACAATGAGCAGTTCTTC.

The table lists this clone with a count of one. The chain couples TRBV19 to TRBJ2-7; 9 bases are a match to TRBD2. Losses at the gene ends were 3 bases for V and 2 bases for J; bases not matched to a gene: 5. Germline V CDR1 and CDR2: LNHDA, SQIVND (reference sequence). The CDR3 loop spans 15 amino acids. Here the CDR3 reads CASSISSGATYEQYF. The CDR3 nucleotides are TGTGCCAGTAGTATCTCTAGCGGGGCAACCTACGAGCAGTACTTC.

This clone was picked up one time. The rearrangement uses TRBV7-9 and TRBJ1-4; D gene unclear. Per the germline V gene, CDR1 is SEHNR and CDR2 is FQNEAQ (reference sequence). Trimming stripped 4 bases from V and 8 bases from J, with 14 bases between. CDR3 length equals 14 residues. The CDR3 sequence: CASSSNPGQEKLFF. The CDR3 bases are TGTGCCAGCAGCTCCAATCCAGGTCAGGAAAAACTGTTTTTT.

DNA of the CDR3: TGTGCCAGCAGTTTAATAGCGACCTACACCGGGGAGCTGTTTTTT. Translation gives CASSLIATYTGELFF. This rearrangement joins TRBV27 to TRBJ2-2; a possible D gene is TRBD2 (5 bases). The V and J ends lost 2 bases and 3 bases respectively, with 10 bases between them. This CDR3 region has 15 residues. Germline CDR1 reads MNHEY; CDR2 reads SMNVEV (reference sequence).

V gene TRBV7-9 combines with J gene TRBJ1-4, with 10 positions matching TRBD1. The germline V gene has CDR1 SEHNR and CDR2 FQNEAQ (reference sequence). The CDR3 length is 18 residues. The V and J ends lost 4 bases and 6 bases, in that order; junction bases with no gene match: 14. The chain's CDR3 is CASSSSGTGVLAYEKLFF. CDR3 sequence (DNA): TGTGCCAGCAGCTCATCCGGGACAGGGGTTCTTGCGTATGAAAAACTGTTTTTT.

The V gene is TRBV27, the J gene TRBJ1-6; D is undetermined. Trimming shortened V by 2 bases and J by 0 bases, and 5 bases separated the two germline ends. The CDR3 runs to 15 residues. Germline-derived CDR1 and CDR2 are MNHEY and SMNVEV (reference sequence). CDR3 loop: CASSLGSSYNSPLHF. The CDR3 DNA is TGTGCCAGCAGTTTAGGCAGCTCCTATAATTCACCCCTCCACTTT.

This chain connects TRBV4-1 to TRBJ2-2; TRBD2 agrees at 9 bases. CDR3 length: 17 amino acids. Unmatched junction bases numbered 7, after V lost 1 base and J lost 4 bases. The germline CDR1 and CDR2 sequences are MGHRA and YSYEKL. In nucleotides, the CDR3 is TGCGCCAGCAGCCAAGTTCCTAGCGGGATCGGCACCGGGGAGCTGTTTTTT. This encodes CASSQVPSGIGTGELFF.

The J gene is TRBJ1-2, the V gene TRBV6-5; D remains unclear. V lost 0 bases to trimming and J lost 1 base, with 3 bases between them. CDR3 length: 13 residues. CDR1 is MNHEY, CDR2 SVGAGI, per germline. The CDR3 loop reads CASSYSGNYGYTF. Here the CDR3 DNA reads TGTGCCAGCAGTTACTCCGGTAACTATGGCTACACCTTC.

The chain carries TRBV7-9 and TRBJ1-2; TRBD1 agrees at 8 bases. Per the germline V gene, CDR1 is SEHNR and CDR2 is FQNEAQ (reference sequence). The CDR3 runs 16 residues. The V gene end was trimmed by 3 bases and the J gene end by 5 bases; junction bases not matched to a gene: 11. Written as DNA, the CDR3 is TGTGCCAGCAGCTTGATGTTTTCGGACAGGGAGTATGGCTACACCTTC. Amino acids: CASSLMFSDREYGYTF. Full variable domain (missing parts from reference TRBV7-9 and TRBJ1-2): DTGVSQNPRHKITKRGQNVTFRCDPISEHNRLYWYRQTLGQGPEFLTYFQNEAQLEKSRLLSDRFSAERPKGSFSTLEIQRTEQGDSAMYLCASSLMFSDREYGYTFGSGTRLTVV.

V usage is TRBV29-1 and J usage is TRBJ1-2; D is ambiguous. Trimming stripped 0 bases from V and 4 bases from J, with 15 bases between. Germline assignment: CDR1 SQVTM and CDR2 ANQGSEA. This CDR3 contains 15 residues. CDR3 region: CSVEDRDIGFYGYTF. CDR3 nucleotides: TGCAGCGTTGAAGATCGAGACATTGGGTTCTATGGCTACACCTTC.

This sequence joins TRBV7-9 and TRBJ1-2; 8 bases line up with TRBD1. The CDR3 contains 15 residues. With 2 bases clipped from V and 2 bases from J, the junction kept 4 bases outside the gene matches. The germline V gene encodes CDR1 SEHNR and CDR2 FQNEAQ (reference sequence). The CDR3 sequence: CASSLSGGLNYGYTF. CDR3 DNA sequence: TGTGCCAGCAGCTTATCAGGGGGCCTCAACTATGGCTACACCTTC.

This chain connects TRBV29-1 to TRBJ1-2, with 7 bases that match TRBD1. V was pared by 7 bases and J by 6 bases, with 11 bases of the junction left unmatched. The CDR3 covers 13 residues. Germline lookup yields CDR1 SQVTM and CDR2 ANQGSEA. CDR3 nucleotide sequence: TGCAGCGCGCCGGTGAGGGGGCTGGATGGCTACACCTTC. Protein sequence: CSAPVRGLDGYTF.

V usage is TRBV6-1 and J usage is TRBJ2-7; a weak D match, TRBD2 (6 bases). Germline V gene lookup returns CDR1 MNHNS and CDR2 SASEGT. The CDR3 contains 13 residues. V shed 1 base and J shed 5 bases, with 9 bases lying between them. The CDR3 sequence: CASSEGRGHEQYF. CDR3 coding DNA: TGTGCCAGCAGTGAAGGGCGGGGCCACGAGCAGTACTTC.

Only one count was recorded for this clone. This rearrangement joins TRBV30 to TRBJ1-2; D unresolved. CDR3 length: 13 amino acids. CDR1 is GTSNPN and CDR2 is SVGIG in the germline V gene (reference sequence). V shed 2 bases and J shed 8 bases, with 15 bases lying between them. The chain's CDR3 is CAWSPTRGGGYTF. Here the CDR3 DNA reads TGTGCCTGGAGTCCAACGCGGGGAGGCGGCTACACCTTC.

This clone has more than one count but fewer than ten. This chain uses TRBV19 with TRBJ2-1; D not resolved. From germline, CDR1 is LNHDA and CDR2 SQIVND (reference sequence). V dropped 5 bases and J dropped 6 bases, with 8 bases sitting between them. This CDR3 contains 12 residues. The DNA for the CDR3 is TGTGCCAGTAGTTGGAGTGCCAATGAGCAGTTCTTC. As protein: CASSWSANEQFF.

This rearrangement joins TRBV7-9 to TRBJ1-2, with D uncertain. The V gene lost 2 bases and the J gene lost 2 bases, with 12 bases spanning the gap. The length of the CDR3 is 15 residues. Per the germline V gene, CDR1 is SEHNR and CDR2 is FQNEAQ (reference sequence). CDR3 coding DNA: TGTGCCAGCAGCTTACCACACGCCGAAAACTATGGCTACACCTTC. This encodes CASSLPHAENYGYTF.

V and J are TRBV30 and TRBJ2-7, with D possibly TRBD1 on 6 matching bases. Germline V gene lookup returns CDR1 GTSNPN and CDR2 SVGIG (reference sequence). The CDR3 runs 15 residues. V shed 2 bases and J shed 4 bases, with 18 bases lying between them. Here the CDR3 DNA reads TGTGCCTGGAGTTTTGCATTCGGACAGCGATACGAGCAGTACTTC. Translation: CAWSFAFGQRYEQYF.

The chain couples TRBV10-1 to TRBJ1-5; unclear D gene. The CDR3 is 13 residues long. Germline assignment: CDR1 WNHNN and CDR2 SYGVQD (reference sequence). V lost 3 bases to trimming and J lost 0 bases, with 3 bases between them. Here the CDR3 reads CASSDGSNQPQHF. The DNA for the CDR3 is TGCGCCAGCAGTGATGGTAGCAATCAGCCCCAGCATTTT.

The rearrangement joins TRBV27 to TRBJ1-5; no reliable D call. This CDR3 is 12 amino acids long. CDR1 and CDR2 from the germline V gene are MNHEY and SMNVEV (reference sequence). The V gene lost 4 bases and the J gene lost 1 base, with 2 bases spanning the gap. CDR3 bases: TGTGCCAGCAGTTACAGCAATCAGCCCCAGCATTTT. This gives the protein CASSYSNQPQHF.

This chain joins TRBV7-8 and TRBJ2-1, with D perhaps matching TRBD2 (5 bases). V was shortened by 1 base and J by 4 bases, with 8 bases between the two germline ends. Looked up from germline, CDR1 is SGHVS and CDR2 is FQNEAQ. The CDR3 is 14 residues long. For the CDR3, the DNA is TGTGCCAGCAGCTTAGGAGGGCCGTACAATGAGCAGTTCTTC. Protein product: CASSLGGPYNEQFF. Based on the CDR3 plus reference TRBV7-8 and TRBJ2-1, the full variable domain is GAGVSQSPRYKVAKRGQDVALRCDPISGHVSLFWYQQALGQGPEFLTYFQNEAQLDKSGLPSDRFFAERPEGSVSTLKIQRTQQEDSAVYLCASSLGGPYNEQFFGPGTRLTVL.

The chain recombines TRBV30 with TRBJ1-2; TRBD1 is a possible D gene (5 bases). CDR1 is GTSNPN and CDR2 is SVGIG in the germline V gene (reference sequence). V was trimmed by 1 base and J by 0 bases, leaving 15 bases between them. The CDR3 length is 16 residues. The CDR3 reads CAWSDPRGGTNYGYTF. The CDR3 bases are TGTGCCTGGAGTGACCCTAGGGGCGGAACTAACTATGGCTACACCTTC.

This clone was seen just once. This CDR3 reads CASSLLGGYEQYF. The CDR3 region has the DNA TGTGCCAGCAGCTTACTAGGAGGATACGAGCAGTACTTC. The chain recombines TRBV13 with TRBJ2-7; D may be TRBD2 (5 bases). Trimming took off 2 bases at V and 4 bases at J, with 9 bases between the two ends. Germline V CDR1 and CDR2: PRHDT, FYEKMQ (reference sequence). The CDR3 loop spans 13 amino acids.

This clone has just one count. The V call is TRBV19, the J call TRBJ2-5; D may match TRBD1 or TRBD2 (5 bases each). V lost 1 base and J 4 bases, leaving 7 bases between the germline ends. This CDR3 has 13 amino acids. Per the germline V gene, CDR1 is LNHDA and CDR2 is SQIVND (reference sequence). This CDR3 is CASSIAGTETQYF. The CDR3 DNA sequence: TGTGCCAGTAGTATAGCAGGGACAGAGACCCAGTACTTC.

CDR3 coding DNA: TGTGCCAGCAGTTTAGAGACTCCGGGCACCTACGAGCAGTACTTC. Its protein product is CASSLETPGTYEQYF. The J gene is TRBJ2-7, the V gene TRBV27, with D unresolved. This CDR3 has 15 residues. Germline lookup yields CDR1 MNHEY and CDR2 SMNVEV (reference sequence). V lost 2 bases and J 2 bases, leaving 13 bases between the germline ends.

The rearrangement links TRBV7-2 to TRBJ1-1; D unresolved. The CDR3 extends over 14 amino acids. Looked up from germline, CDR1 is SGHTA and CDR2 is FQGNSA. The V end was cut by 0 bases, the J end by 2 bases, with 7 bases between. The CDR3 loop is CASSLAAGNTEAFF. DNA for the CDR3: TGTGCCAGCAGCTTAGCGGCAGGAAACACTGAAGCTTTCTTT.

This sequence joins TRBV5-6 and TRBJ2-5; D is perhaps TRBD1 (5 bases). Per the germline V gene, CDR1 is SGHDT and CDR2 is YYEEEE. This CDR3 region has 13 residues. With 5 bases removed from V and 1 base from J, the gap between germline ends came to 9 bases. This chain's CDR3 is CASRRRVQETQYF. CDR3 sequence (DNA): TGTGCCAGCAGGCGCAGGGTCCAAGAGACCCAGTACTTC.

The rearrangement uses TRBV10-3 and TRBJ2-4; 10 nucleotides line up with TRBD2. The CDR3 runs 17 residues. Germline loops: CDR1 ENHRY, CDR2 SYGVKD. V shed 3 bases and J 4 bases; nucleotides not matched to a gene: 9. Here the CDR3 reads CAISDIEREGTKNIQYF. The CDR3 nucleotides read TGTGCCATCAGTGACATTGAGCGGGAGGGTACAAAAAACATTCAGTACTTC.